This is a list of T cell receptor beta chains from one sample in a study of cytomegalovirus exposure and HLA in healthy donors. Only in-frame clones appear in the TCRdb table, and some are missing; sequencing was by immunoSEQ multiplex PCR. The table has 79,000 or so clones, around 72% seen once. The specimen sequenced was PBMCs. These receptors came from a woman between 40 and 50 years old in good health and CMV-seropositive. The CDR3 runs from the conserved cysteine through the conserved F or W. A D gene is named only where the DNA matches it firmly. Not all rows give a size; the values are once, few, many and, for expanded clones, a class.

v_call	j_call	clone_size	d_call	cdr3_nt	cdr3_aa
TRBV5-1	TRBJ2-4	-	TRBD2	TGCGCCAGCAGCTCGACTAGCGGGGGTGACATTCAGTACTTC	CASSSTSGGDIQYF
TRBV18	TRBJ1-5	-	-	TGTGCCAGCTCACCCTCAACGACGGGGTACTATCAGCCCCAGCATTTT	CASSPSTTGYYQPQHF
TRBV4-1	TRBJ2-3	-	-	TGCGCCAGCAGCCAAGGGGGCCAGTTTGGTACGCAGTATTTT	CASSQGGQFGTQYF
TRBV7-9	TRBJ2-7	once	TRBD1	TGTGCCAGCATCTTTTTTCCCCGGACAGGGGTCTACGAGCAGTACTTC	CASIFFPRTGVYEQYF
TRBV27	TRBJ1-3	-	TRBD1	TGTGCCAGCAGCCCCTCCCAGGGGGAAACTGGAAACACCATATATTTT	CASSPSQGETGNTIYF
TRBV2	TRBJ1-3	-	-	TGTGCCAGCAGTGCGGGCGGGGCTAGCTCTGGAAACACCATATATTTT	CASSAGGASSGNTIYF
TRBV27	TRBJ2-7	few	-	TGTGCCAGCAGTTTACTCCTAGAGACCAGCTCCTACGAGCAGTACTTC	CASSLLLETSSYEQYF
TRBV13	TRBJ2-1	-	-	TGTGCCAGCAGCTTACGGGGATATGAGCAGTTCTTC	CASSLRGYEQFF
TRBV6-1	TRBJ1-5	-	TRBD1	TGTGCCAGCAGTGACGGCCAGGGGGGTAATCAGCCCCAGCATTTT	CASSDGQGGNQPQHF
TRBV6-1	TRBJ2-1	-	TRBD2	TGTGCCAGCAGACCTAGCGGGAGGGGGAATGAGCAGTTCTTC	CASRPSGRGNEQFF
TRBV11-3	TRBJ2-2	-	TRBD2	TGTGCCAGCAGCTCACATAGCGGGATAACTGGGGAGCTGTTTTTT	CASSSHSGITGELFF
TRBV7-9	TRBJ2-1	-	TRBD1	TGTGCCAGCAGCTTTTCGGGACAGGGGTTTGAGCAGTTCTTC	CASSFSGQGFEQFF
TRBV4-3	TRBJ2-3	-	TRBD2	TGCGCCAGCAGCCAAGCCTCCCAACTAGCGGGGAGCACAGATACGCAGTATTTT	CASSQASQLAGSTDTQYF
TRBV29-1	TRBJ2-7	-	-	TGCAGCGTTGTGGTTAGTCTCTCCTACGAGCAGTACTTC	CSVVVSLSYEQYF
TRBV5-1	TRBJ2-3	-	TRBD2	TGCGCCAGCAGCCCACCGGGACAGGGAGGACTAGCGGGGGCCGATACGCAGTATTTT	CASSPPGQGGLAGADTQYF
TRBV7-9	TRBJ2-7	-	TRBD1	TGTGCCAGCAGCAAGGACAGGGGCGTCTTGGACGAGCAGTACTTC	CASSKDRGVLDEQYF
TRBV7-9	TRBJ1-3	-	-	TGTGCCAGCCGGGGGACTGCGGCTGGAAACACCATATATTTT	CASRGTAAGNTIYF
TRBV19	TRBJ2-3	medium-sized	TRBD2	TGTGCCAGCCGACTAGCGGGCACAGATACGCAGTATTTT	CASRLAGTDTQYF
TRBV5-8	TRBJ1-1	-	-	TGTGCCAGCAGCTTGGCCGGGGAGAGGAACACTGAAGCTTTCTTT	CASSLAGERNTEAFF
TRBV27	TRBJ1-3	-	-	TGTGCCAGCAGTTTATTCGTAGGAAACACCATATATTTT	CASSLFVGNTIYF
TRBV10-1	TRBJ2-7	-	TRBD2	TGCGCCAGCAGTGAAAGCGGGGTCTCCAGCGAGCAGTACTTC	CASSESGVSSEQYF
TRBV9	TRBJ2-6	-	-	TGTGCCAGCAGCGTAGGAGGAGCTGGGGCCAACGTCCTGACTTTC	CASSVGGAGANVLTF
TRBV28	TRBJ1-2	few	TRBD1	TGTGCCAGCAGTTTAGGACAGGGGCGACCCTACACCTTC	CASSLGQGRPYTF
TRBV28	TRBJ2-7	-	TRBD2	TGTGCCAGCAGTATGCTAGCGGGTTTTAACTACGAGCAGTACTTC	CASSMLAGFNYEQYF
TRBV11-2	TRBJ2-3	few	-	TGTGCCAGCAGCTTGATAGCCGGCACAGATACGCAGTATTTT	CASSLIAGTDTQYF
TRBV7-2	TRBJ1-2	-	TRBD1	TGTGCCAGCAGCTTAGAGTCAGGGGGCGGGGGCTACACCTTC	CASSLESGGGGYTF
TRBV6-5	TRBJ1-5	-	-	TGTGCCAGCAGGACCGGGGATCGGCAGCCCCAGCATTTT	CASRTGDRQPQHF
TRBV9	TRBJ1-4	once	TRBD1	TGTGCCAGCAGCGGGGGGACAGGGAATGAAAAACTGTTTTTT	CASSGGTGNEKLFF